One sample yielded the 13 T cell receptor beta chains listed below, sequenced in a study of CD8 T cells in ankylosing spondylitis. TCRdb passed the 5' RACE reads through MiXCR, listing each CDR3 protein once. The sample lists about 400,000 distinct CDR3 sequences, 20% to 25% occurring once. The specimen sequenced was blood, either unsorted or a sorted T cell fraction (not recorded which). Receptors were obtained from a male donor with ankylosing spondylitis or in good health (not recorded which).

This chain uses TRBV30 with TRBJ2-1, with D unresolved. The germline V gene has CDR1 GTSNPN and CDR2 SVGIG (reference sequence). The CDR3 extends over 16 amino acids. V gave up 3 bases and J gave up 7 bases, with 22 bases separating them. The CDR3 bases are TGTGCCTGGAGGACCCCCATGGGCTTGGACCCTAATGAGCAGTTCTTC. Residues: CAWRTPMGLDPNEQFF.

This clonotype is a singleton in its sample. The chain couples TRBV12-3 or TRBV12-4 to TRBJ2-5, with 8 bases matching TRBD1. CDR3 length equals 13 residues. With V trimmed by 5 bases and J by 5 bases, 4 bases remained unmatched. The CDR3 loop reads CASSMTGAETQYF. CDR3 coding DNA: TGTGCCAGCAGTATGACAGGGGCCGAGACCCAGTACTTC.

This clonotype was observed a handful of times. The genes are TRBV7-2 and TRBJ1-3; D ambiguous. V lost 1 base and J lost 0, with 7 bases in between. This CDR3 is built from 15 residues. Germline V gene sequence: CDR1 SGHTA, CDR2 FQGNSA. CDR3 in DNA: TGTGCCAGCAGCTTAGGGCGGCCCTCTGGAAACACCATATATTTT. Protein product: CASSLGRPSGNTIYF.

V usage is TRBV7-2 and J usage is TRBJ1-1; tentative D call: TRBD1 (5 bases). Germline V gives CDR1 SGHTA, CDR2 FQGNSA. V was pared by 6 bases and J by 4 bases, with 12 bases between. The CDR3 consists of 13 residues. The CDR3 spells CASRTTASTEAFF. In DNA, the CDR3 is TGTGCCAGCAGGACGACAGCCAGCACTGAAGCTTTCTTT.

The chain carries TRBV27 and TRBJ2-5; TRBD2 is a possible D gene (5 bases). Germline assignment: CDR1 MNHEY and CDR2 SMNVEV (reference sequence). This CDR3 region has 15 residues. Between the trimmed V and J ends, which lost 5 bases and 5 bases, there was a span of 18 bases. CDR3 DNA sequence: TGTGCCAGCAGTCTAGATTCTGGAGGTCTTGAGACCCAGTACTTC. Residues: CASSLDSGGLETQYF.

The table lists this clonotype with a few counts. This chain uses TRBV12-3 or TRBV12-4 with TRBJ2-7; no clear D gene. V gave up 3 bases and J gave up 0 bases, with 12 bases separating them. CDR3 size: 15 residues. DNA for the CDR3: TGTGCCAGCAGTTTGGAAAGGCCGAGCTCCTACGAGCAGTACTTC. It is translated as CASSLERPSSYEQYF.

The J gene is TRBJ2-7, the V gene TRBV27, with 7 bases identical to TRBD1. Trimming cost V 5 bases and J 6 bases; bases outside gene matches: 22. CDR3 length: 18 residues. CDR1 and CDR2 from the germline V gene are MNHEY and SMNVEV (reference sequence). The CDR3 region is CASSPLTGTVWGLSEQYF. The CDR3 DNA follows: TGTGCCAGCAGTCCCCTAACCGGGACAGTTTGGGGGCTCTCCGAGCAGTACTTC.

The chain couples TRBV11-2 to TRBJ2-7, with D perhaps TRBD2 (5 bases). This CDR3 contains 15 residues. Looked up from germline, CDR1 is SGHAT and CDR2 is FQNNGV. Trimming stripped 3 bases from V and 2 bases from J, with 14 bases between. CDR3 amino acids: CASSLGARGTYEQYF. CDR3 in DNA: TGTGCCAGCAGCTTGGGCGCTCGGGGTACCTACGAGCAGTACTTC.

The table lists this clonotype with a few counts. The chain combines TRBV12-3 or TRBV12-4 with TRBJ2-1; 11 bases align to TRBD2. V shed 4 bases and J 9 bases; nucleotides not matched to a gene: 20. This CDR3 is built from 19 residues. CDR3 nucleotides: TGTGCCAGCAGTTGGCAAATTAGCGGGGGGGGCTTCGCAAAGGTTGAGCAGTTCTTC. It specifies CASSWQISGGGFAKVEQFF.

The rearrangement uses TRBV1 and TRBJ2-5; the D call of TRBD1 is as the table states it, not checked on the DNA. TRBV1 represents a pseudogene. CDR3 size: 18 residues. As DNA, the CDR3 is TGCACCAGCAGCCAACCAGGCTTGGGACGGGGGGGCGGAGAGACCCAGTACTTC. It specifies CTSSQPGLGRGGGETQYF.

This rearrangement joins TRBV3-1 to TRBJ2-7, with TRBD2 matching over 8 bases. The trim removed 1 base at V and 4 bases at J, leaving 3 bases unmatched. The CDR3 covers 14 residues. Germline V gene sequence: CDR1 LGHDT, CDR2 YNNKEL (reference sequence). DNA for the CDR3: TGTGCCAGCAGCCAAGGACTAGCGATTTACGAGCAGTACTTC. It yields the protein CASSQGLAIYEQYF.

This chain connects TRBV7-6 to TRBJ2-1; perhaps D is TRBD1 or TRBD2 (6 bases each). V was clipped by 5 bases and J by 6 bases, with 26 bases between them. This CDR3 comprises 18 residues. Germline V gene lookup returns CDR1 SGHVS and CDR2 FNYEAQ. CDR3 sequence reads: CASSPDLTGPRGGNEQFF. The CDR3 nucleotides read TGTGCCAGCAGCCCAGACCTTACCGGGCCCAGGGGAGGCAATGAGCAGTTCTTC.

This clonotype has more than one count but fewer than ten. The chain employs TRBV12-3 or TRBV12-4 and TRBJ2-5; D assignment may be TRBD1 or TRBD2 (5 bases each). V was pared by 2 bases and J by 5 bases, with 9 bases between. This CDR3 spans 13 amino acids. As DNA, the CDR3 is TGTGCCAGCAGTTTATTAGGGGACGAGACCCAGTACTTC. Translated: CASSLLGDETQYF.